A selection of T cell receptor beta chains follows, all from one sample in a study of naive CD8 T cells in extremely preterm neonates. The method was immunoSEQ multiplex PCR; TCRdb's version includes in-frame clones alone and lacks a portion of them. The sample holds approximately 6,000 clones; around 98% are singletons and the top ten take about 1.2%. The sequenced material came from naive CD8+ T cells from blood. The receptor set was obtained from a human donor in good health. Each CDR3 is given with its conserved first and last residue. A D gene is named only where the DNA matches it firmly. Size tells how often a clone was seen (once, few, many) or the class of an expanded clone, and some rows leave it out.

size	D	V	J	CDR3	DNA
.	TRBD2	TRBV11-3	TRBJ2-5	CASSTGTSRKETQYF	TGTGCCAGCAGCACAGGGACTAGCAGAAAAGAGACCCAGTACTTC
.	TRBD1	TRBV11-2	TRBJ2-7	CASSVGQGRFYEQYF	TGTGCCAGCAGCGTCGGACAGGGTCGTTTCTACGAGCAGTACTTC
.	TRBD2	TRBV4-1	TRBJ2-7	CASSQEGLAGTEQYF	TGCGCCAGCAGCCAAGAGGGACTAGCGGGAACCGAGCAGTACTTC
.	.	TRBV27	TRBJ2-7	CASSLGNGVDEQYF	TGTGCCAGCAGTTTAGGGAACGGGGTCGACGAGCAGTACTTC
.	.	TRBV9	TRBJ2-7	CASSVLGAADEQYF	TGTGCCAGCAGCGTATTAGGGGCCGCGGACGAGCAGTACTTC
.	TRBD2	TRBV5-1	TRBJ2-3	CASTASGVSTDTQYF	TGCGCCAGCACGGCTAGCGGGGTTAGCACAGATACGCAGTATTTT
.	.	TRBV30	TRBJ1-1	CAWSAPDIRGEAFF	TGTGCCTGGAGTGCCCCGGACATCCGAGGCGAAGCTTTCTTT
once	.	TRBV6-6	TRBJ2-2	CASSPDSPHTGELFF	TGTGCCAGCAGTCCCGACTCCCCGCACACCGGGGAGCTGTTTTTT
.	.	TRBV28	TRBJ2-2	CASSLVSGELFF	TGTGCCAGCAGTTTGGTTAGCGGGGAGCTGTTTTTT
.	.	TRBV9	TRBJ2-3	CASSVGGADTQYF	TGTGCCAGCAGCGTAGGGGGGGCAGATACGCAGTATTTT
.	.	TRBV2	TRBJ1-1	CASSERRENTEAFF	TGTGCCAGCAGTGAAAGGCGGGAGAACACTGAAGCTTTCTTT
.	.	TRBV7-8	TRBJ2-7	CASSLPASASYEQYF	TGTGCCAGCAGCTTACCTGCTAGCGCAAGCTACGAGCAGTACTTC
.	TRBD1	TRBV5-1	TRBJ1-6	CASSPMGQGVFNSPLHF	TGCGCCAGCAGCCCGATGGGACAGGGGGTGTTTAATTCACCCCTCCACTTT
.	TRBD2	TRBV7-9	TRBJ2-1	CASSLAGGRYNEQFF	TGTGCCAGCAGCTTAGCGGGGGGGAGATACAATGAGCAGTTCTTC
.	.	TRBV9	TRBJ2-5	CASGVAGTGLETQYF	TGTGCCAGCGGCGTAGCGGGGACAGGGTTAGAGACCCAGTACTTC
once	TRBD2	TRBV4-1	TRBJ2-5	CASSLVVAGGIETQYF	TGCGCCAGCAGCCTCGTCGTGGCGGGAGGGATAGAGACCCAGTACTTC
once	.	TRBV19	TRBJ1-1	CASSSPLRQEMNTEAFF	TGTGCCAGTAGTAGCCCTCTCCGACAGGAGATGAACACTGAAGCTTTCTTT
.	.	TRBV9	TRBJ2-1	CASSAPSGEQFF	TGTGCCAGCAGCGCCCCGTCGGGTGAGCAGTTCTTC
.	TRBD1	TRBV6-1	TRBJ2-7	CASSEGPGQGAYEQYF	TGTGCCAGCAGTGAGGGGCCGGGACAGGGAGCCTACGAGCAGTACTTC
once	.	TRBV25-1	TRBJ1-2	CASSEFGGDIYGYTF	TGTGCCAGCAGTGAATTTGGCGGAGATATCTATGGCTACACCTTC
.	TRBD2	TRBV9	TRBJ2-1	CASSPQRGYNEQFF	TGTGCCAGCAGCCCCCAGCGGGGCTACAATGAGCAGTTCTTC
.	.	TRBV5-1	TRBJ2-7	CASRESTSYEQYF	TGCGCCAGCAGAGAGTCTACGAGCTACGAGCAGTACTTC
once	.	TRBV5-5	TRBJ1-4	CASTIEGKLFF	TGTGCCAGCACCATCGAGGGAAAACTGTTTTTT
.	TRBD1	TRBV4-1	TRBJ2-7	CASSQEARQGSYEQYF	TGCGCCAGCAGCCAAGAAGCCCGACAGGGTTCCTACGAGCAGTACTTC
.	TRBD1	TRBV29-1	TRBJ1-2	CSVDRGQVEAYGYTF	TGCAGCGTCGACCGGGGACAGGTGGAGGCCTATGGCTACACCTTC
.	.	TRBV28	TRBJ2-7	CASSLSLEQYF	TGTGCCAGCAGTCTGTCCCTCGAGCAGTACTTC
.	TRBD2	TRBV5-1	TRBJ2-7	CASTLGTIAGGSYEQYF	TGCGCCAGCACCCTAGGGACTATAGCGGGAGGTTCCTACGAGCAGTACTTC
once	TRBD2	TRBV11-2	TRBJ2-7	CASSLGLAREQYF	TGTGCCAGCAGCTTGGGACTAGCCCGCGAGCAGTACTTC
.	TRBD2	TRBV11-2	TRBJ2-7	CASSLEASGSYEQYF	TGTGCCAGCAGCTTAGAGGCTAGCGGGAGCTACGAGCAGTACTTC
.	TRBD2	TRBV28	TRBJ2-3	CASSTPGLSTDTQYF	TGTGCCAGCAGTACCCCGGGACTAAGCACAGATACGCAGTATTTT
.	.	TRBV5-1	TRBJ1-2	CASSFRDTANYGYTF	TGCGCCAGCAGCTTCCGGGACACAGCTAACTATGGCTACACCTTC
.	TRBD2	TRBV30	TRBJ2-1	CAWSVLGEGVGNEQFF	TGTGCCTGGAGTGTTTTGGGGGAGGGTGTGGGCAATGAGCAGTTCTTC
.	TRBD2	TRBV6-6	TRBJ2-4	CASSGLAGAKNIQYF	TGTGCCAGCAGTGGGTTAGCGGGAGCCAAAAACATTCAGTACTTC